Following are 30 T cell receptor beta chains from one sample sequenced in a study of CD8 T cells in Susac syndrome. The authors reverse transcribed roughly 0.5 to 1 ug RNA with random hexamers. A single record per CDR3 protein comes from TCRdb applying MiXCR to the immunoSEQ multiplex PCR reads. The table shows 75,000 to 80,000 distinct CDR3 sequences, with 94% occurring only once. The sequenced sample was CD8+ T cells from PBMCs. These receptors all come from a human donor with Susac syndrome.

The chain's CDR3 is CASSPGGRFMDTQYF. CDR3 sequence (DNA): TGTGCCAGCTCACCAGGGGGGCGCTTCATGGATACGCAGTATTTT. The chain recombines TRBV18 with TRBJ2-3; either TRBD1 or TRBD2 may fit D (6 bases each). Germline-derived CDR1 and CDR2 are KGHSH and LQKENI. Trimming stripped 2 bases from V and 6 bases from J, with 15 bases between. This CDR3 is 15 amino acids long.

The CDR3 bases are TGTGCCAGCAGCTTAAGTCCTGGGGCCAACGTCCTGACTTTC. Translated: CASSLSPGANVLTF. This chain uses TRBV7-3 with TRBJ2-6; D remains ambiguous. Per germline, CDR1 SGHTA and CDR2 FQGTGA. V was clipped by 1 base and J by 2 bases, with 3 bases between them. This CDR3 has 14 residues.

In this sample, this clonotype turned up once. The genes are TRBV12-3 or TRBV12-4 and TRBJ2-3, with TRBD2 identical over 7 bases. The V segment lost 4 bases and the J segment 6 bases; nucleotides outside the gene matches: 4. The CDR3 sequence is 13 residues long. In nucleotides, the CDR3 is TGTGCCAGCAGTTCCAGCGGGGCGGATACGCAGTATTTT. It encodes CASSSSGADTQYF.

This chain uses TRBV5-1 with TRBJ2-3; 7 nucleotides match TRBD1. The CDR3 length is 16 residues. Trimming cost V 0 bases and J 0 bases; bases outside gene matches: 4. CDR1 is SGHRS and CDR2 is YFSETQ in the germline V gene. The CDR3 here is CASSLVTGVSTDTQYF. The DNA of the CDR3 is TGCGCCAGCAGCTTGGTCACAGGGGTTAGCACAGATACGCAGTATTTT.

V usage is TRBV24-1 and J usage is TRBJ2-1; D call uncertain. The CDR3 spans 13 residues. CDR1 and CDR2 (germline): KGHDR, SFDVKD. Deletions cut 9 bases from V and 4 bases from J, with 12 bases between. The CDR3 coding sequence is TGTGCCACCTCTAACTTAGGGTACAATGAGCAGTTCTTC. Translation: CATSNLGYNEQFF.

This rearrangement joins TRBV20-1 to TRBJ2-7, with 10 bases fitting TRBD1. This CDR3 region has 15 residues. Trimming removed 1 base from V and 4 bases from J; junction bases left unmatched: 7. Germline values: CDR1 DFQATT, CDR2 SNEGSKA (reference sequence). CDR3 amino acids: CSARGQGASLYEQYF. In DNA form, the CDR3 reads TGCAGTGCTAGAGGACAGGGGGCGAGCCTATACGAGCAGTACTTC.

This chain joins TRBV5-6 and TRBJ2-7; D is unclear. CDR1 and CDR2 from the germline V gene are SGHDT and YYEEEE. The CDR3 contains 12 residues. With 0 bases removed from V and 9 bases from J, the gap between germline ends came to 10 bases. This CDR3 is CASSLVGSGQYF. Here the CDR3 DNA reads TGTGCCAGCAGCTTGGTCGGGTCGGGGCAGTACTTC.

The J gene is TRBJ2-7, the V gene TRBV5-1; maybe TRBD1 (6 bases). The length of the CDR3 is 10 residues. Trimming left V 9 bases short and J 6 bases short, with 10 bases between. Germline values: CDR1 SGHRS, CDR2 YFSETQ. The CDR3 DNA follows: TGCGCCACCGTCAGGGGCGAGCAGTACTTC. Translation gives CATVRGEQYF. Full variable domain (outside the CDR3, taken from reference TRBV5-1 and TRBJ2-7): KAGVTQTPRYLIKTRGQQVTLSCSPISGHRSVSWYQQTPGQGLQFLFEYFSETQRNKGNFPGRFSGRQFSNSRSEMNVSTLELGDSALYLCATVRGEQYFGPGTRLTVT.

The CDR3 nucleotides read TGTGCCAGCAGCGAGGCCGGGACAGGGGTCACCGGGGAGCTGTTTTTT. Translated, it gives CASSEAGTGVTGELFF. The V gene is TRBV9, the J gene TRBJ2-2, with 10 bases identical to TRBD1. In germline, CDR1 is SGDLS, CDR2 YYNGEE. The junction had 6 bases not matched to a gene; V was cut back by 3 bases and J by 4 bases. The CDR3 totals 16 residues.

The rearrangement joins TRBV7-8 to TRBJ2-1; D may be TRBD1 (5 bases). Trimming removed 5 bases from V and 0 bases from J, with 11 bases in between. CDR1 SGHVS and CDR2 FQNEAQ come from the germline V gene. The CDR3 runs 15 residues. The CDR3 DNA reads as TGTGCCAGCAGCCTCAGGGAAGGCTCCTACAATGAGCAGTTCTTC. It translates to CASSLREGSYNEQFF.

V is TRBV30 and J is TRBJ2-3; TRBD1 agrees at 9 bases. The CDR3 length is 15 residues. The germline CDR1 and CDR2 sequences are GTSNPN and SVGIG (reference sequence). The V and J ends lost 3 bases and 5 bases, in that order; junction bases with no gene match: 9. The CDR3 DNA follows: TGTGCCTGGAGGGGTCGACAGGGGGTAGGAGATACGCAGTATTTT. This codes for CAWRGRQGVGDTQYF.

The chain uses TRBV12-5 and TRBJ2-2; D may be TRBD1 (5 bases). The CDR3 is made up of 16 amino acids. Germline loops: CDR1 LGHNT, CDR2 FRNRAP. The V end lost 4 bases, the J end lost 1 base, and 13 bases lay between the germline ends. The CDR3 loop is CASGSTLGVNTGELFF. DNA for the CDR3: TGTGCTAGTGGTTCCACTTTAGGGGTGAACACCGGGGAGCTGTTTTTT.

J is TRBJ2-1 and V is TRBV13, with 8 bases fitting TRBD1. Trimming removed 9 bases from V and 8 bases from J; junction bases left unmatched: 6. Germline-derived CDR1 and CDR2 are PRHDT and FYEKMQ (reference sequence). The length of the CDR3 is 12 residues. The CDR3 sequence is CASRQGRDEQFF. The CDR3 DNA follows: TGTGCCAGTAGACAGGGGCGGGATGAGCAGTTCTTC.

V and J are TRBV28 and TRBJ2-1; 9 bases fit TRBD2. Germline V gene lookup returns CDR1 MDHEN and CDR2 SYDVKM. The V segment lost 6 bases and the J segment 0 bases; nucleotides outside the gene matches: 12. The CDR3 is 18 amino acids. In DNA form, the CDR3 reads TGTGCCAGCAGCCCCTTGGAGGTAGCGGGGGACTCCTACAATGAGCAGTTCTTC. As protein: CASSPLEVAGDSYNEQFF.

The V gene is TRBV19, the J gene TRBJ2-7, with D tentatively TRBD1 (6 bases). The CDR3 length is 13 residues. Germline values: CDR1 LNHDA, CDR2 SQIVND (reference sequence). Between the trimmed V and J ends, which lost 1 base and 5 bases, there was a span of 9 bases. This chain's CDR3 is CASSIVPGDEQYF. The CDR3 DNA reads TGTGCCAGTAGTATAGTCCCAGGGGACGAGCAGTACTTC.

CDR3 DNA: TGCGCCAGCAGCTTGGATGGACAGGGAGACTATGGCTACACCTTC. Translating gives CASSLDGQGDYGYTF. The V call is TRBV5-1, the J call TRBJ1-2; TRBD1 matches at 8 bases. The germline V gene encodes CDR1 SGHRS and CDR2 YFSETQ. V gave up 0 bases and J gave up 3 bases; unmatched junction bases: 4. The CDR3 spans 15 residues.

This sequence joins TRBV4-1 and TRBJ1-2, with D possibly being TRBD1 (5 bases). V was pared by 3 bases and J by 6 bases, with 20 bases between. The CDR3 is 16 amino acids. Germline V gene data show CDR1 as MGHRA and CDR2 as YSYEKL. The CDR3 reads CASSQTRDGGRNGYTF. In DNA, the CDR3 is TGCGCCAGCAGCCAGACACGGGACGGGGGTAGGAATGGCTACACCTTC.

The V and J genes are TRBV10-3 and TRBJ2-7; 8 positions match TRBD1. The CDR3 spans 13 residues. V dropped 10 bases and J dropped 0; count of bases not matched to a gene: 5. Per germline, CDR1 ENHRY and CDR2 SYGVKD. This CDR3 is CATGDRSSYEQYF. Here the CDR3 DNA reads TGTGCCACCGGGGACAGGTCCTCCTACGAGCAGTACTTC.

A single count supports this clonotype. V usage is TRBV9 and J usage is TRBJ1-2; D ambiguous. Deletions cut 4 bases from V and 8 bases from J, with 12 bases between. The CDR3 extends over 12 amino acids. Looked up from germline, CDR1 is SGDLS and CDR2 is YYNGEE. This CDR3 is CASSPNVGGYTF. CDR3 DNA sequence: TGTGCCAGCAGCCCGAACGTGGGCGGCTACACCTTC.

V and J are TRBV29-1 and TRBJ2-3, with 7 bases lining up with TRBD1. CDR1 and CDR2 (germline): SQVTM, ANQGSEA. There are 15 residues in the CDR3. The ends lost 6 bases at V and 1 base at J; junction bases unmatched: 10. CDR3 sequence reads: CSVTAGDSGTDTQYF. CDR3 in DNA: TGCAGCGTCACGGCCGGGGACAGTGGCACAGATACGCAGTATTTT.

V and J are TRBV19 and TRBJ1-1, with D hard to call. V was clipped by 5 bases and J by 1 base, with 5 bases between them. CDR3 size: 12 residues. Germline V gene sequence: CDR1 LNHDA, CDR2 SQIVND (reference sequence). CDR3 residues: CASSPRNTEAFF. CDR3 nucleotide sequence: TGTGCCAGTAGTCCCCGGAACACTGAAGCTTTCTTT.

This sequence joins TRBV5-4 and TRBJ2-7, with 7 nucleotides matching TRBD1. There are 17 residues in the CDR3. CDR1 SGHNT and CDR2 YYREEE come from the germline V gene (reference sequence). J lost 4 bases, V lost 0 bases, and 13 bases had no gene match. This CDR3 reads CASSLAGEQGWGYEQYF. In DNA, the CDR3 is TGTGCCAGCAGCTTGGCCGGGGAACAGGGGTGGGGGTACGAGCAGTACTTC.

This sequence joins TRBV29-1 and TRBJ2-7; the match to TRBD1 covers 9 bases. The CDR3 runs 15 residues. From germline, CDR1 is SQVTM and CDR2 ANQGSEA. The trim removed 2 bases at V and 4 bases at J, leaving 9 bases unmatched. The CDR3 DNA is TGCAGCGTTGAATTGCGGACAGGGGCGTCGTACGAGCAGTACTTC. Translation gives CSVELRTGASYEQYF.

The chain recombines TRBV25-1 with TRBJ2-7, with D perhaps matching TRBD1 (6 bases). Germline V lookup: CDR1 MGHDK, CDR2 SYGVNS. CDR3 length equals 14 residues. Trimming took off 1 base at V and 3 bases at J, with 10 bases between the two ends. The CDR3 region has the DNA TGTGCCAGCAGTGAATCGGCAGGGGACTACGAGCAGTACTTC. Translating it yields CASSESAGDYEQYF.

The chain uses TRBV7-2 and TRBJ2-6; D might be TRBD1 (6 bases). Germline CDR1 is SGHTA and CDR2 is FQGNSA. The CDR3 has 15 amino acids. V lost 5 bases to trimming and J lost 1 base, with 9 bases between them. The CDR3 region is CASSHGQSGANVLTF. DNA of the CDR3: TGTGCCAGCAGCCACGGACAGTCTGGGGCCAACGTCCTGACTTTC.

This clonotype was seen once. The V and J genes are TRBV27 and TRBJ1-2; 7 nucleotides align to TRBD1. The V gene's germline CDR1 is MNHEY and CDR2 SMNVEV (reference sequence). V lost 10 bases and J lost 6; bases outside the gene matches: 8. The CDR3 is made up of 12 amino acids. CDR3 sequence reads: CATISGTDGYTF. CDR3 bases: TGTGCCACTATCTCCGGGACAGATGGCTACACCTTC.

The chain employs TRBV5-6 and TRBJ2-5; TRBD2 agrees at 8 bases. CDR3 length equals 13 residues. V lost 4 bases, J lost 5 bases, and 4 bases stayed unmatched. Germline V gene sequence: CDR1 SGHDT, CDR2 YYEEEE. Written as DNA, the CDR3 is TGTGCCAGCAGCCCGGGGGGGGGTGAGACCCAGTACTTC. Translating it yields CASSPGGGETQYF. Filled out from reference TRBV5-6 and TRBJ2-5, the complete variable domain reads DAGVTQSPTHLIKTRGQQVTLRCSPKSGHDTVSWYQQALGQGPQFIFQYYEEEERQRGNFPDRFSGHQFPNYSSELNVNALLLGDSALYLCASSPGGGETQYFGPGTRLLVL.

This clonotype was observed once. The CDR3 loop is CASSFSGEGQPQHF. The CDR3, as DNA: TGTGCCAGCAGTTTTTCGGGTGAGGGTCAGCCCCAGCATTTT. V usage is TRBV28 and J usage is TRBJ1-5; D unclear. The CDR3 sequence is 14 residues long. V lost 3 bases to trimming and J lost 6 bases, with 12 bases between them. Germline values: CDR1 MDHEN, CDR2 SYDVKM.

CDR3 sequence: CASPGAPRDEQFF. The CDR3 nucleotides are TGTGCCAGCCCCGGGGCTCCGCGAGATGAGCAGTTCTTC. The V and J genes are TRBV11-2 and TRBJ2-1; D is perhaps TRBD1 or TRBD2 (5 bases each). Germline lookup yields CDR1 SGHAT and CDR2 FQNNGV. V was clipped by 8 bases and J by 8 bases, with 16 bases between them. The CDR3 covers 13 residues. The full variable domain, completed using reference TRBV11-2 and TRBJ2-1, is EAGVAQSPRYKIIEKRQSVAFWCNPISGHATLYWYQQILGQGPKLLIQFQNNGVVDDSQLPKDRFSAERLKGVDSTLKIQPAKLEDSAVYLCASPGAPRDEQFFGPGTRLTVL.

The CDR3 region is CASSLAGMEGVSPLHF. Written as DNA, the CDR3 is TGTGCCAGCAGCTTGGCGGGGATGGAGGGAGTTTCACCCCTCCACTTT. The chain carries TRBV5-6 and TRBJ1-6; unclear D gene. CDR1 is SGHDT and CDR2 is YYEEEE in the germline V gene. V lost 0 bases to trimming and J lost 9 bases, with 16 bases between them. The CDR3 contains 16 residues.